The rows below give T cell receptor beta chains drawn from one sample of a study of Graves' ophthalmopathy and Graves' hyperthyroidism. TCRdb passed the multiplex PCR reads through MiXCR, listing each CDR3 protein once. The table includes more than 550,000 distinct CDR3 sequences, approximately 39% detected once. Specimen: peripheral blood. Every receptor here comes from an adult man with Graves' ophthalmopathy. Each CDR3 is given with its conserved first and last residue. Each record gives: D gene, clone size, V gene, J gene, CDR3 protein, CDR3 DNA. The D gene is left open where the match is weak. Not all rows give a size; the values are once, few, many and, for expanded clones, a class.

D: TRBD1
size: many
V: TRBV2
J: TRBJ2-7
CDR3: CASSELDRGRLEQYF
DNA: TGTGCCAGCAGTGAATTGGACAGGGGCCGGCTCGAGCAGTACTTC

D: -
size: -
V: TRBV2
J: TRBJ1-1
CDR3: CAISESGGTTEAFF
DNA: TGTGCCATCAGTGAGTCTGGGGGAACGACTGAAGCTTTCTTT

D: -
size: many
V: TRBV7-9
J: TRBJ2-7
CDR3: CASSLVGHEQYF
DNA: TGTGCCAGCAGCTTAGTGGGCCACGAGCAGTACTTC

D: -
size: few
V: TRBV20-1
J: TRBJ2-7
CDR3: CSASVGTNSYEQYF
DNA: TGCAGTGCTAGTGTAGGGACAAACTCCTACGAGCAGTACTTC

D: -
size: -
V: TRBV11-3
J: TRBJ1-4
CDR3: CASSQDQGTRGEKLFF
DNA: TGTGCCAGCAGCCAGGATCAGGGGACAAGGGGTGAAAAACTGTTTTTT

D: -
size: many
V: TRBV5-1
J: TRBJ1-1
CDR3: CASSLATQGNTEAFF
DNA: TGCGCCAGCAGCTTGGCTACACAGGGTAACACTGAAGCTTTCTTT

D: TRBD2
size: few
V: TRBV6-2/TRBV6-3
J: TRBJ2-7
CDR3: CASSSRLTSGGEQYF
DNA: TGTGCCAGCAGTTCTAGGCTGACTAGCGGGGGCGAGCAGTACTTC

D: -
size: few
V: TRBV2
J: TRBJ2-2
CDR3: CASSIVNTGELFF
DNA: TGTGCCAGCTCCATAGTGAACACCGGGGAGCTGTTTTTT

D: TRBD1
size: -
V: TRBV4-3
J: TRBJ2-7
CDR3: CASSQVGTESSYEQYF
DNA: TGCGCCAGCAGCCAAGTCGGGACAGAGAGCTCCTACGAGCAGTACTTC

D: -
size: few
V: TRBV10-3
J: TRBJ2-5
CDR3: CATLPYGLGETQYF
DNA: TGTGCCACCCTGCCCTATGGGTTAGGAGAGACCCAGTACTTC

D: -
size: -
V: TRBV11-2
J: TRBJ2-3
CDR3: CASSSYLSTDTQYF
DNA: TGTGCCAGCAGCTCGTATCTTAGCACAGATACGCAGTATTTT

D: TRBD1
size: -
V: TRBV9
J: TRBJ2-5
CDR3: CASSVSQGGQETQYF
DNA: TGTGCCAGCAGCGTGTCACAGGGGGGACAAGAGACCCAGTACTTC

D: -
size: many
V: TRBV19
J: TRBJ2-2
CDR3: CATPDPRNTGELFF
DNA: TGTGCCACCCCGGACCCGAGGAACACCGGGGAGCTGTTTTTT

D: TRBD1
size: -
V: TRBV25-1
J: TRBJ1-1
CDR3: CASNFQGARNTEAFF
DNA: TGTGCCAGCAATTTTCAGGGGGCAAGGAACACTGAAGCTTTCTTT

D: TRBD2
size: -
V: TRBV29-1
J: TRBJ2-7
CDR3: CSHSSGSYEQYF
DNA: TGCAGCCACTCTAGCGGATCCTACGAGCAGTACTTC

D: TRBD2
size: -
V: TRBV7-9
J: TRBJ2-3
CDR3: CASSRRWEGDTQYF
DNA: TGTGCCAGCAGCCGCCGGTGGGAGGGGGATACGCAGTATTTT

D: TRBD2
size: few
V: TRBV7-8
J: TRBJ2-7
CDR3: CASSLAGTSGTRSSYEQYF
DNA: TGTGCCAGCAGCTTAGCGGGGACTAGCGGAACTAGAAGCTCCTACGAGCAGTACTTC

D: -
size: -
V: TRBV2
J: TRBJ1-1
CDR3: CASQEDMAVTEAFF
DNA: TGTGCCAGCCAAGAGGACATGGCGGTCACTGAAGCTTTCTTT